The next 2 T cell receptor beta chains were all read from a single sample in a study of blood T cell repertoires in COVID-19. Clones were sequenced by immunoSEQ multiplex PCR, and TCRdb holds only the in-frame ones, with some missing. The table has some 700,000 clones, 85% to 90% seen once; the top ten hold roughly 0.25%. Sequenced: peripheral blood. The receptors come from a woman under 30 with acute or convalescent COVID-19.

This clone was counted between two and nine times. The chain is built from TRBV29-1 and TRBJ1-4, with 7 bases fitting TRBD1. The CDR3 runs to 12 residues. The germline gives CDR1 SQVTM, CDR2 ANQGSEA. After removal of 6 bases from V and 5 bases from J, the junction contained 3 bases not matched to a gene. The CDR3: CSVGQPNEKLFF. The DNA of the CDR3 is TGCAGCGTGGGACAGCCAAATGAAAAACTGTTTTTT.

V is TRBV6-5 and J is TRBJ2-7; TRBD1 agrees at 8 bases. In germline, CDR1 is MNHEY, CDR2 SVGAGI. The V gene end was trimmed by 3 bases and the J gene end by 6 bases; junction bases not matched to a gene: 4. This CDR3 region has 13 residues. The CDR3 nucleotides are TGTGCCAGCAGTTATGGGGACAGGTTCGAGCAGTACTTC. It codes for CASSYGDRFEQYF.